The 18 T cell receptor beta chains below were found in one sample sequenced in a study of PD-1 blockade in mismatch repair-deficient tumors. The repertoire was sequenced with immunoSEQ multiplex PCR; TCRdb's copy has only in-frame clones and lacks some. This sample has about 34,000 clones; 65% to 85% occur once, and the top ten carry 3% to 4%. Sample: PBMCs, taken less than 7 weeks after starting pembrolizumab. Receptor source: an adult with mismatch repair-deficient cancer.

This clone was counted a few times. J is TRBJ1-2 and V is TRBV18, with 7 nucleotides matching TRBD1. Germline V CDR1 and CDR2: KGHSH, LQKENI. Trimming cost V 2 bases and J 8 bases; bases outside gene matches: 5. This CDR3 has 13 residues. This chain's CDR3 is CASSPEGARGYTF. The CDR3 DNA sequence: TGTGCCAGCTCACCAGAGGGGGCGCGAGGCTACACCTTC.

This chain links TRBV14 with TRBJ2-7; tentatively, D is TRBD2 (6 bases). The CDR3 loop spans 14 amino acids. Germline V gene lookup returns CDR1 SGHDN and CDR2 FVKESK. The V and J ends lost 1 base and 11 bases respectively, with 18 bases between them. The CDR3 reads CASSQAPGLIVEYF. CDR3 DNA sequence: TGTGCCAGCAGCCAAGCTCCGGGACTGATTGTGGAGTACTTC. Together with reference TRBV14 and TRBJ2-7, the CDR3 gives the full variable domain: EAGVTQFPSHSVIEKGQTVTLRCDPISGHDNLYWYRRVMGKEIKFLLHFVKESKQDESGMPNNRFLAERTGGTYSTLKVQPAELEDSGVYFCASSQAPGLIVEYFGPGTRLTVT.

The V and J genes are TRBV2 and TRBJ1-1; perhaps TRBD1 as D (5 bases). Germline assignment: CDR1 SNHLY and CDR2 FYNNEI. Trimming pared 2 bases from V and 11 bases from J, leaving 9 bases between. The CDR3 is made up of 11 amino acids. The CDR3 here is CASSEQGRAFF. CDR3 bases: TGTGCCAGCAGTGAACAGGGCCGGGCTTTCTTT.

The chain uses TRBV11-3 and TRBJ2-7; TRBD2 matches at 9 bases. The CDR3 is 15 amino acids. With 4 bases clipped from V and 7 bases from J, the junction kept 11 bases outside the gene matches. The V gene's germline CDR1 is SGHNT and CDR2 YENEEA. As DNA, the CDR3 is TGTGCCAGCAGCTCCAGTAGCGGGGGAAGGTTGGAGCAGTACTTC. Amino acids: CASSSSSGGRLEQYF.

The chain joins TRBV28 to TRBJ2-1; 16 bases line up with TRBD2. The CDR3 extends over 17 amino acids. Unmatched junction bases numbered 7, after V lost 2 bases and J lost 9 bases. CDR1 and CDR2 (germline): MDHEN, SYDVKM. In DNA form, the CDR3 reads TGTGCCAGCAGTTTAGGGACTAGCGGGAGGGGTAAGGGTGAGCAGTTCTTC. Protein product: CASSLGTSGRGKGEQFF.

In this sample, this clone turned up once. V gene TRBV10-2 combines with J gene TRBJ1-1; TRBD1 matches at 9 bases. This CDR3 has 13 residues. Germline values: CDR1 WSHSY, CDR2 SAAADI. The V and J ends lost 8 bases and 8 bases, in that order; junction bases with no gene match: 9. The CDR3 coding sequence is TGCGCCAGCGCCATACAGGGGGCTGGGGAAGCTTTCTTT. Translated: CASAIQGAGEAFF.

This CDR3 reads CAWPGANGYTF. CDR3 nucleotide sequence: TGTGCCTGGCCAGGGGCGAACGGCTACACCTTC. This chain joins TRBV30 and TRBJ1-2; D perhaps matches TRBD1 (6 bases). This CDR3 is 11 amino acids long. In germline, CDR1 is GTSNPN, CDR2 SVGIG (reference sequence). V dropped 5 bases and J dropped 8 bases, with 12 bases sitting between them. Drawing the rest from reference TRBV30 and TRBJ1-2, the complete variable domain is SQTIHQWPATLVQPVGSPLSLECTVEGTSNPNLYWYRQAAGRGLQLLFYSVGIGQISSEVPQNLSASRPQDRQFILSSKKLLLSDSGFYLCAWPGANGYTFGSGTRLTVV.

The J gene is TRBJ2-1, the V gene TRBV5-1; no clear D. V lost 1 base and J lost 1, with 6 bases in between. In germline, CDR1 is SGHRS, CDR2 YFSETQ. CDR3 length equals 14 residues. The CDR3 nucleotides are TGCGCCAGCAGCTTGATCCCTTCCTACAATGAGCAGTTCTTC. Protein sequence: CASSLIPSYNEQFF. The full variable domain, in which reference TRBV5-1 and TRBJ2-1 provide the parts outside the CDR3, is KAGVTQTPRYLIKTRGQQVTLSCSPISGHRSVSWYQQTPGQGLQFLFEYFSETQRNKGNFPGRFSGRQFSNSRSEMNVSTLELGDSALYLCASSLIPSYNEQFFGPGTRLTVL.

DNA of the CDR3: TGTGCCAGCAGTGACGGAGGGCCAGGCTATGGCTACACCTTC. It codes for CASSDGGPGYGYTF. J is TRBJ1-2 and V is TRBV2; unclear D gene. Germline assignment: CDR1 SNHLY and CDR2 FYNNEI. V was clipped by 3 bases and J by 4 bases, with 12 bases between them. This CDR3 comprises 14 residues.

This sequence joins TRBV5-1 and TRBJ1-1; D perhaps matches TRBD1 (6 bases). CDR3 size: 15 residues. V lost 2 bases and J lost 3, with 14 bases in between. Germline V gives CDR1 SGHRS, CDR2 YFSETQ. The CDR3: CASSLAGTPDTEAFF. For the CDR3, the DNA is TGCGCCAGCAGCTTAGCCGGGACACCTGACACTGAAGCTTTCTTT.

The chain combines TRBV2 with TRBJ1-5; weak D call: TRBD1 (6 bases). The ends were cut back, 5 bases at V and 0 bases at J, with 32 bases in the middle. This CDR3 contains 22 residues. Germline V gene lookup returns CDR1 SNHLY and CDR2 FYNNEI. In DNA form, the CDR3 reads TGTGCCAGCAGTTTCCCGATCAAACCAGGGGAAAATGTTTGGGATAGCAATCAGCCCCAGCATTTT. Translation: CASSFPIKPGENVWDSNQPQHF.

The chain carries TRBV7-9 and TRBJ2-1; 9 positions agree with TRBD1. Germline CDR1 is SEHNR and CDR2 is FQNEAQ (reference sequence). V lost 5 bases, J lost 8 bases, and 10 bases stayed unmatched. The length of the CDR3 is 15 residues. CDR3 DNA sequence: TGTGCCAGCAGCCTCGGACAGGGGATGGGCGATGAGCAGTTCTTC. Its protein is CASSLGQGMGDEQFF.

The chain uses TRBV5-1 and TRBJ1-1, with D hard to call. Germline CDR1 SGHRS, CDR2 YFSETQ. The V and J ends lost 0 bases and 10 bases respectively, with 13 bases between them. The CDR3 contains 13 residues. The CDR3 sequence is CASSLAAEGGAFF. DNA for the CDR3: TGCGCCAGCAGCTTGGCGGCAGAGGGTGGAGCTTTCTTT.

The chain joins TRBV30 to TRBJ2-3; TRBD2 matches at 8 bases. The CDR3 runs 15 residues. V lost 3 bases, J lost 0 bases, and 5 bases stayed unmatched. CDR1 is GTSNPN, CDR2 SVGIG, per germline (reference sequence). CDR3 nucleotide sequence: TGTGCCTGGAGGGATACGGGAGGGAGCACAGATACGCAGTATTTT. This gives the protein CAWRDTGGSTDTQYF.

This clone has more than one count but fewer than ten. The V and J genes are TRBV7-9 and TRBJ1-1; 10 nucleotides match TRBD1. V gave up 6 bases and J gave up 6 bases; unmatched junction bases: 10. Germline values: CDR1 SEHNR, CDR2 FQNEAQ (reference sequence). The CDR3 spans 15 residues. This chain's CDR3 is CASRGTGATRSEAFF. The CDR3 nucleotides read TGTGCCAGCAGAGGGACAGGGGCAACTCGTTCTGAAGCTTTCTTT.

Notes on this clone: Compared with germline, one end of the junction differs, possibly owing to a read error. The chain combines TRBV7-7 with TRBJ2-5; D possibly corresponds to TRBD2 (5 bases). The CDR3 consists of 14 residues. The germline V gene has CDR1 SSHAT and CDR2 FNYEAQ (reference sequence). The CDR3 DNA reads TGTGCTAGCAGCCCCCGGGGTGGGAGAGAGACCCAGTACTTC. This codes for CASSPRGGRETQYF.

V and J are TRBV7-8 and TRBJ2-7; 9 nucleotides line up with TRBD2. Unmatched junction bases numbered 7, after V lost 8 bases and J lost 2 bases. The CDR3 has 14 residues. Germline values: CDR1 SGHVS, CDR2 FQNEAQ. CDR3 nucleotides: TGTGCCAGCCGGAAGGCGGGAGGGCCCTACGAGCAGTACTTC. It yields the protein CASRKAGGPYEQYF.

This chain connects TRBV29-1 to TRBJ1-3, with D possibly matching TRBD1 (5 bases). Germline-derived CDR1 and CDR2 are SQVTM and ANQGSEA. V lost 3 bases to trimming and J lost 4 bases, with 10 bases between them. This CDR3 has 13 amino acids. The DNA for the CDR3 is TGCAGCGTTGACATCAGGGCCGGAAACACCATATATTTT. Its translation: CSVDIRAGNTIYF.